Each of the 9 T cell receptor beta chains below was sequenced from the same sample in a study of T cell changes during pregnancy in multiple sclerosis. Generated by immunoSEQ multiplex PCR, the TCRdb table keeps only in-frame clones and is missing some. The table records about 110,000 clones, roughly 92% of them present only once. The sequences come from peripheral blood, collected after pregnancy. The receptors originated from a female donor with multiple sclerosis, enrolled in a pregnancy study.

The V and J genes are TRBV7-2 and TRBJ2-5, with TRBD2 matching over 13 bases. Germline CDR1 SGHTA, CDR2 FQGNSA. The CDR3 consists of 14 residues. V lost 7 bases, J lost 5 bases, and 4 bases stayed unmatched. The CDR3 loop is CASNLLAGGETQYF. In DNA form, the CDR3 reads TGTGCCAGCAACCTACTAGCGGGGGGGGAGACCCAGTACTTC.

This sequence joins TRBV7-2 and TRBJ2-7; TRBD2 matches 8 bases. The CDR3 contains 19 residues. Trimming removed 3 bases from V and 2 bases from J; junction bases left unmatched: 18. In germline, CDR1 is SGHTA, CDR2 FQGNSA. The CDR3 coding sequence is TGTGCCAGCAGCTTTACCTCCCCCCGCGGTGGGACTAGACCCTACGAGCAGTACTTC. Translating it yields CASSFTSPRGGTRPYEQYF.

The chain joins TRBV7-3 to TRBJ2-2, with 9 bases lining up with TRBD1. Per the germline V gene, CDR1 is SGHTA and CDR2 is FQGTGA. J was trimmed by 4 bases and V by 6 bases; bases with no gene match: 0. CDR3 length equals 13 residues. The CDR3 region is CASRTGGTGELFF. As DNA, the CDR3 is TGTGCCAGCAGGACAGGGGGCACCGGGGAGCTGTTTTTT.

V usage is TRBV6-1 and J usage is TRBJ1-2; maybe TRBD1 (5 bases). The CDR3 loop spans 14 amino acids. Germline V CDR1 and CDR2: MNHNS, SASEGT. V lost 8 bases and J 4 bases, leaving 17 bases between the germline ends. Written as DNA, the CDR3 is TGTGCCAGCCAGCCCGGGGGGACGATCTATGGCTACACCTTC. Amino acid sequence: CASQPGGTIYGYTF.

The chain employs TRBV4-1 and TRBJ1-2, with D unresolved. The germline V gene encodes CDR1 MGHRA and CDR2 YSYEKL. The V gene lost 6 bases and the J gene lost 4 bases, with 15 bases spanning the gap. The CDR3 runs 14 residues. Written as DNA, the CDR3 is TGCGCCAGCAGACCTCCAGGAAAAGGCTATGGCTACACCTTC. It encodes CASRPPGKGYGYTF.

The chain combines TRBV20-1 with TRBJ1-1; the D is unclear. The CDR3 has 11 residues. Trimming removed 6 bases at V and 13 bases at J, with 18 bases between. Looked up from germline, CDR1 is DFQATT and CDR2 is SNEGSKA (reference sequence). The CDR3 DNA is TGCAGTGCCACTACTGAGGGCGGTGATTTCTTT. Protein sequence: CSATTEGGDFF.

This chain joins TRBV5-5 and TRBJ2-6; a weak D match, TRBD2 (5 bases). V dropped 1 base and J dropped 9 bases, with 11 bases sitting between them. The germline gives CDR1 SGHKS, CDR2 YYEKEE (reference sequence). This CDR3 region has 14 residues. The CDR3 DNA follows: TGTGCCAGCAGCTTGATCGATCGGGGCAACGTCCTGACTTTC. Translation gives CASSLIDRGNVLTF.

The chain carries TRBV19 and TRBJ2-5; D might be TRBD1 (6 bases). Germline lookup yields CDR1 LNHDA and CDR2 SQIVND (reference sequence). With 9 bases removed from V and 6 bases from J, the gap between germline ends came to 20 bases. This CDR3 has 14 residues. CDR3 sequence reads: CASRFTGYGKTQYF. DNA for the CDR3: TGTGCCAGCCGCTTTACAGGGTACGGAAAGACCCAGTACTTC.

The rearrangement joins TRBV11-2 to TRBJ1-4, with D perhaps TRBD1 (5 bases). V lost 2 bases and J lost 7, with 14 bases in between. In germline, CDR1 is SGHAT, CDR2 FQNNGV. The CDR3 runs 15 residues. The CDR3 nucleotides read TGTGCCAGCAGCTTAATGGGCAGGGTTTCTGAAAAACTGTTTTTT. Encoded protein: CASSLMGRVSEKLFF. Drawing the rest from reference TRBV11-2 and TRBJ1-4, the complete variable domain is EAGVAQSPRYKIIEKRQSVAFWCNPISGHATLYWYQQILGQGPKLLIQFQNNGVVDDSQLPKDRFSAERLKGVDSTLKIQPAKLEDSAVYLCASSLMGRVSEKLFFGSGTQLSVL.